This entry concerns a single TCR beta chain. Its target is unknown. The assay, immunoSEQ v3.0, was run at survey level. Profiled with immunoSEQ multiplex PCR; TCRdb holds only in-frame clones, not every one. This repertoire shows some 15,000 clones, 65% to 85% found once; its top ten account for 15% to 20%. This entry belongs to a study of long-term antiretroviral therapy in people with HIV. Findings and caveats of the study: With ART, diversity went up but was still lower than in transplant donor controls. No data on ART adherence, viral resistance or therapy changes. Pre-ART clonal expansion yielded clones that dominated the repertoire at all time points. Older ART regimens were possibly in use when the blood was collected between the mid-2000s and the late 2010s.

The CDR3 extends over 14 amino acids. Losses at the gene ends were 7 bases for V and 5 bases for J; bases not matched to a gene: 8. CDR1 is SNHLY and CDR2 is FYNNEI in the germline V gene. Sequenced here: unsorted PBMCs, sampled 1.8 years before starting antiretroviral therapy. The J gene is TRBJ2-7, the V gene TRBV2; 10 nucleotides line up with TRBD1. The sequence derives from a woman aged 40-49 years with HIV. The CDR3 DNA reads TGTGCCAGCACCGCGGGACAGGGGTTCCACGAGCAGTACTTC. Encoded protein: CASTAGQGFHEQYF.